The source of this T cell receptor beta chain is a study of Ad26.COV2.S vaccination and SARS-CoV-2 variants. Study-level information: Participant was drawn from the COV1001 Ad26.COV2.S trial arm. The vaccine Ad26.COV2.S was put into the muscle once, or twice with 56 days between.

Whole-study findings and limits: Marked by substantial breadth, spike-specific CD8+ and CD4+ T cell responses were reportedly seen after vaccination.

Turning to this clone: Its target is unknown.

Sequencing was performed with immunoSEQ multiplex PCR; in TCRdb, only in-frame clones are kept and a portion is missing. The table shows fewer than 400,000 clones, with approximately 89% occurring only once. Treatment described: roughly 18 received Ad26.COV2.S at low or high dose, single or two shots; several received placebo; per-sample allocation not given. Collection of samples fell on day 63 after the first vaccine or placebo injection. This CDR3 contains 15 residues. J gave up 3 bases and V 2 bases, and 4 bases lay outside the gene matches. Germline V gene sequence: CDR1 MGHRA, CDR2 YSYEKL. The chain employs TRBV4-1 and TRBJ1-5, with TRBD1 identical over 7 bases. The TCR was taken from a person between 18 and 59 years old who received the Ad26.COV2.S COVID-19 vaccine or a placebo. The source material was peripheral blood, sampled in a trial of Ad26.COV2.S vaccine versus placebo. CDR3 nucleotides: TGCGCCAGCAGCCAAACAGGGACAGACAATCAGCCCCAGCATTTT. Translation gives CASSQTGTDNQPQHF.